This is a list of T cell receptor beta chains from one sample in a study of T cell responses to AZD1222 COVID-19 vaccine. The data were produced by immunoSEQ multiplex PCR, yet TCRdb's version contains in-frame clones alone and is incomplete. The sample carries around 29,000 clones, over 85% recorded once. The material sequenced was peripheral blood, taken on day 0 of AZD1222 vaccination. The source of these receptors is an adult in good health. Both conserved end residues are part of each CDR3. The order of the fields is J gene, clone size, V gene, D gene, CDR3 DNA, CDR3 protein. A D gene is named only where the DNA matches it firmly. Only part of the rows carry a size: once, few, many, or a class if the clone is expanded.

>TRBJ2-5|-|TRBV4-2|TRBD2
TGTGCCAGCAGCCAATGGGGACTAGCGTACCAAGAGACCCAGTACTTC
CASSQWGLAYQETQYF
>TRBJ1-5|-|TRBV5-1|-
TGCGCCAGCAGCTTATATTTCGATCAGCCCCAGCATTTT
CASSLYFDQPQHF
>TRBJ1-4|-|TRBV2|-
TGTGCCAGCAGCCCGGGACGGTTTAATGAAAAACTGTTTTTT
CASSPGRFNEKLFF
>TRBJ1-5|-|TRBV15|-
TGTGCCACCAGCCTGGGCAATCAGCCCCAGCATTTT
CATSLGNQPQHF
>TRBJ2-1|-|TRBV5-1|TRBD2
TGCGCCAGCTCGCCGGGACTAGCGGAAACCAATGAGCAGTTCTTC
CASSPGLAETNEQFF
>TRBJ2-1|-|TRBV6-5|TRBD2
TGTGCCAGCAGATCCACTAGCGGGTTTTACAATGAGCAGTTCTTC
CASRSTSGFYNEQFF
>TRBJ2-7|-|TRBV11-2|-
TGTGCCAGCAGCTTATACGGGCCATCCTACGAGCAGTACTTC
CASSLYGPSYEQYF
>TRBJ1-6|-|TRBV5-6|-
TGTGCCAGCAGTATAGATAATTCACCCCTCCACTTT
CASSIDNSPLHF
>TRBJ2-3|once|TRBV7-2|TRBD2
TGTGCCAGCAGCCCCTCAGCGGGAGCTAGCACAGATACGCAGTATTTT
CASSPSAGASTDTQYF
>TRBJ1-2|-|TRBV28|TRBD1
TGTGCCAGCTACCGGACAGGGCGATATGGCTACACCTTC
CASYRTGRYGYTF
>TRBJ1-5|-|TRBV6-5|TRBD1
TGTGCCAGCAGTTTACAGGGGCGCAATCAGCCCCAGCATTTT
CASSLQGRNQPQHF
>TRBJ1-2|few|TRBV28|-
TGTGCCAGCAGTTTGGGGGTCCGCAACTATGGCTACACCTTC
CASSLGVRNYGYTF
>TRBJ1-2|-|TRBV5-1|-
TGCGCCAGCAGCAACCATCGGTCGGACTATGGCTACACCTTC
CASSNHRSDYGYTF
>TRBJ2-5|-|TRBV6-2/TRBV6-3|-
TGTGCCAGCAGTTACGGTGGCCAGACCCAGTACTTC
CASSYGGQTQYF
>TRBJ2-7|-|TRBV28|-
TGTGCCAGCAGACCAGGAAACTACGAGCAGTACTTC
CASRPGNYEQYF
>TRBJ2-7|-|TRBV30|TRBD1
TGTGCCTGGAGTAGACAGGGCTACGAGCAGTACTTC
CAWSRQGYEQYF
>TRBJ2-3|-|TRBV5-1|-
TGCGCCAGCAAGGAACCGCAGGGGAAACGCACAGATACGCAGTATTTT
CASKEPQGKRTDTQYF
>TRBJ1-5|-|TRBV15|-
TGTGCCACCAGCAGCTTCAACATCGGGAGCAATCAGCCCCAGCATTTT
CATSSFNIGSNQPQHF
>TRBJ1-5|-|TRBV6-5|-
TGTGCCAGCAGTTACGGGGGAAATCAGCCCCAGCATTTT
CASSYGGNQPQHF
>TRBJ2-3|-|TRBV3-1/TRBV3-2|-
TGTGCCAGCAGCCATGCGGGGAGCACAGATACGCAGTATTTT
CASSHAGSTDTQYF
>TRBJ2-1|-|TRBV12-3/TRBV12-4|-
TGTGCCATCACCGAGTACTACAATGAGCAGTTCTTC
CAITEYYNEQFF
>TRBJ1-2|few|TRBV6-5|-
TGTGCCAGCATCTCGGGGATTCTAGGGGGCTACACCTTC
CASISGILGGYTF
>TRBJ2-5|-|TRBV7-9|-
TGTGCCAGCAGCTTAGAGGCCCAAGAGACCCAGTACTTC
CASSLEAQETQYF
>TRBJ2-3|-|TRBV5-1|TRBD1
TGCGCCAGCAGCGGGGGACAGGGAACGGATACGCAGTATTTT
CASSGGQGTDTQYF
>TRBJ1-4|once|TRBV3-1/TRBV3-2|TRBD1
TGTGCCAGCAGCCAAGGTCGGACAGGGGGGACTAATGAAAAACTGTTTTTT
CASSQGRTGGTNEKLFF
>TRBJ1-5|-|TRBV4-3|-
TGCGCCAGCAGCCAGGGGAGGATAGGTCAGCCCCAGCATTTT
CASSQGRIGQPQHF
>TRBJ2-3|-|TRBV6-2/TRBV6-3|-
TGTGCCAGCAGTCGACAGGACACAGATACGCAGTATTTT
CASSRQDTDTQYF
>TRBJ1-5|-|TRBV18|TRBD1
TGTGCCAGCTCACCATGGGACAGTCAGGAGCAGCATTTT
CASSPWDSQEQHF
>TRBJ2-7|-|TRBV6-5|-
TGTGCCAGCAGGGGGACACCGCGCTACGAGCAGTACTTC
CASRGTPRYEQYF
>TRBJ2-3|-|TRBV6-1|TRBD2
TGTGCCAGCAGTGAACCCCAAGGACTAGCGGGCCGCACAGATACGCAGTATTTT
CASSEPQGLAGRTDTQYF
>TRBJ1-4|-|TRBV29-1|-
TGCAGCGTCGCGGGACATTTAAATGAAAAACTGTTTTTT
CSVAGHLNEKLFF
>TRBJ2-1|-|TRBV6-5|-
TGTGCCAGCAGCCCCTTTTGGGGAGGAGACAATGAGCAGTTCTTC
CASSPFWGGDNEQFF
>TRBJ1-2|-|TRBV19|-
TGTGCCAGTAGCCCTCAGATCGGGGAGAACTATGGCTACACCTTC
CASSPQIGENYGYTF
>TRBJ2-1|-|TRBV9|TRBD1
TGTGCCAGCAGCGTAGCGACAGGGGGCGGGAATGAGCAGTTCTTC
CASSVATGGGNEQFF
>TRBJ1-2|-|TRBV30|TRBD1
TGTGCCTGGAGACTGACAGGGGGAGCTAACTATGGCTACACCTTC
CAWRLTGGANYGYTF
>TRBJ1-2|once|TRBV6-5|TRBD1
TGTGCCAGCAGAAGGGACAGTAACTATGGCTACACCTTC
CASRRDSNYGYTF
>TRBJ1-2|-|TRBV10-3|-
TGTGCCATCAGTGATGAGGGGACCGCTAACTATGGCTACACCTTC
CAISDEGTANYGYTF
>TRBJ1-5|-|TRBV11-2|TRBD1
TGTGCCAGCAGCTTAGGGCGGACAGGGAGGCTGCCCCAGCATTTT
CASSLGRTGRLPQHF
>TRBJ2-7|-|TRBV7-2|-
TGTGCCAGCAGCTTCTCCTACGAGCAGTACTTC
CASSFSYEQYF
>TRBJ2-7|-|TRBV11-2|TRBD2
TGTGCCAGCAGCTTAGAAGATAAACGGGAGGGAGCCTACGAGCAGTACTTC
CASSLEDKREGAYEQYF
>TRBJ1-4|-|TRBV10-3|TRBD1
TGTGCCATCAGTGATCCCTCAACAGGGGGCATTACTAATGAAAAACTGTTTTTT
CAISDPSTGGITNEKLFF
>TRBJ1-5|-|TRBV6-1|-
TGTGCCAGCAGTGAAGTGCAGGCGGGTAGCAATCAGCCCCAGCATTTT
CASSEVQAGSNQPQHF
>TRBJ1-5|-|TRBV2|TRBD1
TGTGCCAGCAGTGCCCCCGGGACAGGGACTGGGGATAGCAATCAGCCCCAGCATTTT
CASSAPGTGTGDSNQPQHF
>TRBJ2-1|-|TRBV6-5|-
TGTGCCACGGGGGGCAGGAATGAGCAGTTCTTC
CATGGRNEQFF
>TRBJ1-1|-|TRBV11-2|-
TGTGCCAGCAGCTTACTGGGGATAGGCACTGAAGCTTTCTTT
CASSLLGIGTEAFF
>TRBJ1-4|-|TRBV5-1|TRBD1
TGCGCCAGCGGCAGGGGGGAAACTAATGAAAAACTGTTTTTT
CASGRGETNEKLFF
>TRBJ2-7|-|TRBV24-1|TRBD2
TGTGCCACCAGTGAGTCGGGGGGGGCCTACGAGCAGTACTTC
CATSESGGAYEQYF
>TRBJ2-1|-|TRBV7-2|TRBD2
TGTGCCAGCAGGCCGGGACTAGCGGGAGACAATGAGCAGTTCTTC
CASRPGLAGDNEQFF
>TRBJ2-2|-|TRBV25-1|-
TGTGCCAGCAGTGCCTCAGGGGCCGGGAACACCGGGGAGCTGTTTTTT
CASSASGAGNTGELFF
>TRBJ1-4|-|TRBV5-4|-
TGTGCCAGCAGCTTGGTACAGACAGGAAAACTGTTTTTT
CASSLVQTGKLFF
>TRBJ1-1|-|TRBV28|-
TGTGCCAGCGGAGGTCCTACAGGGAAGACTGAAGCTTTCTTT
CASGGPTGKTEAFF
>TRBJ1-4|-|TRBV5-5|-
TGTGCCAGCAGCTTTAATATGGGGCCAGGCGAGGATGAAAAACTGTTTTTT
CASSFNMGPGEDEKLFF
>TRBJ2-1|-|TRBV19|-
TGTGCCAGTAGTATAGGTCCAACCAATGAGCAGTTCTTC
CASSIGPTNEQFF